This T cell receptor (beta chain) was captured by sequencing in a study of memory CD4+ T cells and cytomegalovirus serostatus. From germline, CDR1 is MNHEY and CDR2 SVGAGI. This CDR3 comprises 12 residues. Trimming removed 8 bases from V and 3 bases from J, with 9 bases in between. The sort gate was single viable CD3+CD4+CD8-CD45RO+ cells for memory CD4+ T cells. Sequencing used immunoSEQ multiplex PCR; TCRdb keeps in-frame clones, though not all of them. The table includes tens of thousands of clones, roughly 80% detected once. Sequences were obtained from memory CD4+ T cells from blood. The chain combines TRBV6-5 with TRBJ2-3; D remains unclear. The TCR sequence derives from an adult in good health and CMV-seronegative. The CDR3 DNA is TGTGCCAGCGGGGAAAGGACAGATACGCAGTATTTT. Translation: CASGERTDTQYF.